This entry concerns a single TCR beta chain. After removal of 4 bases from V and 3 bases from J, the junction contained 11 bases not matched to a gene. The CDR3 runs 17 residues. Germline V gene sequence: CDR1 MNHEY, CDR2 SVGEGT. Per the authors' pipeline: Reference gene primer amplification gave nucleated cell count estimates. The table came from immunoSEQ multiplex PCR; TCRdb's copy has only in-frame clones and leaves some out. That table supplies the V and J calls and clone size; D and trimming were determined from the DNA. The table has fewer than 150,000 clones, less than 85% seen once; the top ten hold 13%. These data are taken from a study of blood T cell repertoires in COVID-19.

Sequenced: peripheral blood. The chain couples TRBV6-2 or TRBV6-3 to TRBJ1-5, with 8 bases fitting TRBD1. The receptor was isolated from a human donor in a cohort sampled during active COVID-19. CDR3: CASSFRFKDRDNQPQHF. CDR3 coding DNA: TGTGCCAGCAGTTTCCGTTTTAAGGACAGGGACAATCAGCCCCAGCATTTT.